Listed below are T cell receptor beta chains from one sample, sequenced in a study of blood T cell repertoires in COVID-19. Profiling relied on immunoSEQ multiplex PCR, and the TCRdb table lists in-frame clones only, not all of them. The profile shows 95,000 to 110,000 clones, 85% to 90% of them singletons. Input material: peripheral blood. The source of these receptors is a human donor in a cohort sampled during active COVID-19. The CDR3 runs from the conserved cysteine through the conserved F or W. D genes are given only for firm matches. Expanded clones are given a class, and other clones once, few, many or no size at all.

CDR3 protein: CASSQESTGTEDEKLFF
CDR3 DNA: TGTGCCAGCAGCCAAGAGTCCACCGGGACAGAGGATGAAAAACTGTTTTTT
J gene: TRBJ1-4
clone size: .
D gene: TRBD1
V gene: TRBV4-2

CDR3 protein: CASIGLGFQGATEAFF
CDR3 DNA: TGTGCCAGCATCGGTTTGGGGTTTCAAGGGGCTACTGAAGCTTTCTTT
J gene: TRBJ1-1
clone size: .
D gene: .
V gene: TRBV7-9

CDR3 protein: CASSYTSGGQETQYF
CDR3 DNA: TGTGCCAGCAGTTACACTAGCGGGGGCCAAGAGACCCAGTACTTC
J gene: TRBJ2-5
clone size: .
D gene: TRBD2
V gene: TRBV6-2/TRBV6-3

CDR3 protein: CASSFPLEGRSTGELFF
CDR3 DNA: TGTGCCAGCAGTTTCCCCTTGGAGGGACGGTCCACCGGGGAGCTGTTTTTT
J gene: TRBJ2-2
clone size: .
D gene: .
V gene: TRBV28

CDR3 protein: CASRRGFGGELFF
CDR3 DNA: TGTGCCAGCAGAAGGGGGTTTGGCGGGGAGCTGTTTTTT
J gene: TRBJ2-2
clone size: .
D gene: .
V gene: TRBV28

CDR3 protein: CASRPTSGNRYEQYF
CDR3 DNA: TGTGCCAGTAGACCAACTAGCGGGAATCGCTACGAGCAGTACTTC
J gene: TRBJ2-7
clone size: once
D gene: TRBD2
V gene: TRBV19

CDR3 protein: CASSYWRGIDEQFF
CDR3 DNA: TGTGCCAGCAGTTACTGGCGGGGAATCGATGAGCAGTTCTTC
J gene: TRBJ2-1
clone size: .
D gene: .
V gene: TRBV6-2/TRBV6-3

CDR3 protein: CASTRDGTANQPQHF
CDR3 DNA: TGCGCCAGCACTCGGGACGGGACAGCAAATCAGCCCCAGCATTTT
J gene: TRBJ1-5
clone size: .
D gene: TRBD1
V gene: TRBV5-1

CDR3 protein: CAWRESYGYTF
CDR3 DNA: TGTGCCTGGAGGGAGAGCTATGGCTACACCTTC
J gene: TRBJ1-2
clone size: once
D gene: .
V gene: TRBV30

CDR3 protein: CASSERGDQPQHF
CDR3 DNA: TGCGCCAGCAGTGAGCGGGGGGATCAGCCCCAGCATTTT
J gene: TRBJ1-5
clone size: .
D gene: .
V gene: TRBV10-2

CDR3 protein: CASNSRRGSYNEQFF
CDR3 DNA: TGTGCCAGTAATTCGCGGAGGGGCTCCTACAATGAGCAGTTCTTC
J gene: TRBJ2-1
clone size: .
D gene: .
V gene: TRBV19

CDR3 protein: CASSKGVSYEQYF
CDR3 DNA: TGCGCCAGCAGTAAGGGGGTATCCTACGAGCAGTACTTC
J gene: TRBJ2-7
clone size: .
D gene: .
V gene: TRBV5-1

CDR3 protein: CASSLNRGQAFF
CDR3 DNA: TGTGCCAGCAGTCTAAACAGGGGGCAGGCTTTCTTT
J gene: TRBJ1-1
clone size: .
D gene: TRBD1
V gene: TRBV28

CDR3 protein: CATSDWQGNGYTF
CDR3 DNA: TGTGCCACCAGTGATTGGCAGGGAAATGGCTACACCTTC
J gene: TRBJ1-2
clone size: .
D gene: .
V gene: TRBV24-1

CDR3 protein: CASGLLRNTEAFF
CDR3 DNA: TGTGCTAGTGGTTTGCTCAGGAACACTGAAGCTTTCTTT
J gene: TRBJ1-1
clone size: .
D gene: .
V gene: TRBV12-5

CDR3 protein: CASSQEAGLSYNEQFF
CDR3 DNA: TGTGCCAGCAGCCAGGAAGCGGGACTCTCCTACAATGAGCAGTTCTTC
J gene: TRBJ2-1
clone size: .
D gene: TRBD2
V gene: TRBV13

CDR3 protein: CASSEWAENEKLFF
CDR3 DNA: TGCGCCAGCAGTGAGTGGGCAGAGAATGAAAAACTGTTTTTT
J gene: TRBJ1-4
clone size: .
D gene: .
V gene: TRBV10-2

CDR3 protein: CSAASGYEQYF
CDR3 DNA: TGCAGTGCCGCGTCGGGCTACGAGCAGTACTTC
J gene: TRBJ2-7
clone size: .
D gene: .
V gene: TRBV20-1

CDR3 protein: CASSQTGESQPQHF
CDR3 DNA: TGTGCCAGCAGCCAGACAGGGGAGAGTCAGCCCCAGCATTTT
J gene: TRBJ1-5
clone size: .
D gene: TRBD1
V gene: TRBV3-1/TRBV3-2

CDR3 protein: CASSSPQGRSNQPQHF
CDR3 DNA: TGTGCCAGCAGTTCACCACAGGGGAGAAGCAATCAGCCCCAGCATTTT
J gene: TRBJ1-5
clone size: .
D gene: TRBD1
V gene: TRBV6-2/TRBV6-3

CDR3 protein: CAISAGGGNTIYF
CDR3 DNA: TGTGCCATCAGCGCAGGGGGTGGAAACACCATATATTTT
J gene: TRBJ1-3
clone size: .
D gene: TRBD1
V gene: TRBV10-3

CDR3 protein: CASSLGFGLQQGTDTQYF
CDR3 DNA: TGTGCCAGCAGCTTAGGCTTCGGTCTCCAACAGGGCACAGATACGCAGTATTTT
J gene: TRBJ2-3
clone size: .
D gene: .
V gene: TRBV7-3

CDR3 protein: CASSFMAVQNTEAFF
CDR3 DNA: TGTGCCAGCAGCTTTATGGCCGTTCAGAACACTGAAGCTTTCTTT
J gene: TRBJ1-1
clone size: .
D gene: .
V gene: TRBV11-2

CDR3 protein: CASSLALISSGSGNEQFF
CDR3 DNA: TGTGCCAGCAGCTTAGCGCTTATCAGTAGCGGGTCTGGCAATGAGCAGTTCTTC
J gene: TRBJ2-1
clone size: .
D gene: TRBD2
V gene: TRBV7-9

CDR3 protein: CASSRGTGGLNYGYTF
CDR3 DNA: TGTGCCAGCAGTCGTGGGACGGGAGGGTTAAACTATGGCTACACCTTC
J gene: TRBJ1-2
clone size: .
D gene: .
V gene: TRBV27

CDR3 protein: CASMHAHSSYEQYF
CDR3 DNA: TGTGCCAGCATGCATGCTCATAGCTCCTACGAGCAGTACTTC
J gene: TRBJ2-7
clone size: .
D gene: .
V gene: TRBV5-6

CDR3 protein: CASSPSSTLYYGYTF
CDR3 DNA: TGTGCCAGCAGCCCTTCAAGTACCCTATACTATGGCTACACCTTC
J gene: TRBJ1-2
clone size: .
D gene: .
V gene: TRBV7-2

CDR3 protein: CASRSRTSTDTQYF
CDR3 DNA: TGTGCCAGCAGGAGCCGGACTAGCACAGATACGCAGTATTTT
J gene: TRBJ2-3
clone size: .
D gene: .
V gene: TRBV6-5

CDR3 protein: CASSLAFGNTIYF
CDR3 DNA: TGTGCCAGCAGTCTGGCATTCGGAAACACCATATATTTT
J gene: TRBJ1-3
clone size: once
D gene: .
V gene: TRBV28

CDR3 protein: CASNLAGVDGKTQYF
CDR3 DNA: TGTGCCAGCAATCTTGCAGGGGTCGATGGAAAGACCCAGTACTTC
J gene: TRBJ2-5
clone size: .
D gene: .
V gene: TRBV6-5

CDR3 protein: CASSLHLSLASADTQYF
CDR3 DNA: TGTGCCAGCAGCCTCCACCTCAGCCTAGCGAGCGCAGATACGCAGTATTTT
J gene: TRBJ2-3
clone size: .
D gene: .
V gene: TRBV14

CDR3 protein: CASSSGADGSPLHF
CDR3 DNA: TGTGCCAGCAGCTCAGGGGCAGACGGTTCACCCCTCCACTTT
J gene: TRBJ1-6
clone size: once
D gene: .
V gene: TRBV7-9

CDR3 protein: CASSWRQSGQYF
CDR3 DNA: TGTGCCAGCAGCTGGCGGCAGTCCGGGCAGTACTTC
J gene: TRBJ2-7
clone size: .
D gene: .
V gene: TRBV7-9

CDR3 protein: CASSQPDRAGEAFF
CDR3 DNA: TGCGCCAGCAGCCAACCCGACAGGGCTGGTGAAGCTTTCTTT
J gene: TRBJ1-1
clone size: few
D gene: TRBD1
V gene: TRBV4-3

CDR3 protein: CASKRPGLAAANKNNEQFF
CDR3 DNA: TGTGCCAGTAAACGTCCGGGACTAGCGGCGGCGAACAAGAACAATGAGCAGTTCTTC
J gene: TRBJ2-1
clone size: .
D gene: TRBD2
V gene: TRBV19

CDR3 protein: CASSLGQGYEQYF
CDR3 DNA: TGTGCCAGCAGCCTTGGACAGGGCTACGAGCAGTACTTC
J gene: TRBJ2-7
clone size: once
D gene: TRBD1
V gene: TRBV3-1/TRBV3-2

CDR3 protein: CASSYSGSLTYEQYF
CDR3 DNA: TGTGCCAGCAGTTACTCCGGTAGCCTAACCTACGAGCAGTACTTC
J gene: TRBJ2-7
clone size: .
D gene: .
V gene: TRBV6-5

CDR3 protein: CASSLYLSNYGYTF
CDR3 DNA: TGTGCCAGCAGCTTGTATCTATCTAACTATGGCTACACCTTC
J gene: TRBJ1-2
clone size: .
D gene: .
V gene: TRBV5-6

CDR3 protein: CASSPPGTAANYGYTF
CDR3 DNA: TGTGCCAGCTCACCACCCGGGACAGCTGCTAACTATGGCTACACCTTC
J gene: TRBJ1-2
clone size: .
D gene: TRBD1
V gene: TRBV18

CDR3 protein: CASSSPDRAGNTIYF
CDR3 DNA: TGTGCCAGCAGCTCTCCAGACAGGGCTGGAAACACCATATATTTT
J gene: TRBJ1-3
clone size: .
D gene: TRBD1
V gene: TRBV13

CDR3 protein: CASSTRGGGGDNEQFF
CDR3 DNA: TGTGCCAGCAGCACCCGTGGCGGGGGAGGGGACAATGAGCAGTTCTTC
J gene: TRBJ2-1
clone size: .
D gene: .
V gene: TRBV21-1

CDR3 protein: CASSPLGGSNQPQHF
CDR3 DNA: TGTGCCAGCAGCCCCCTAGGAGGGTCCAATCAGCCCCAGCATTTT
J gene: TRBJ1-5
clone size: once
D gene: .
V gene: TRBV6-4

CDR3 protein: CASGPGLAGESSYNEQFF
CDR3 DNA: TGTGCTAGTGGCCCCGGACTAGCGGGAGAGTCCTCCTACAATGAGCAGTTCTTC
J gene: TRBJ2-1
clone size: .
D gene: TRBD2
V gene: TRBV12-5

CDR3 protein: CASSPGTDEQFF
CDR3 DNA: TGTGCCAGCTCACCAGGGACAGATGAGCAGTTCTTC
J gene: TRBJ2-1
clone size: .
D gene: TRBD1
V gene: TRBV18

CDR3 protein: CASWGQGYYEQYF
CDR3 DNA: TGTGCCAGCTGGGGACAGGGCTACTACGAGCAGTACTTC
J gene: TRBJ2-7
clone size: .
D gene: TRBD1
V gene: TRBV25-1

CDR3 protein: CASSQAIRETQYF
CDR3 DNA: TGCGCCAGCAGCCAAGCGATCAGAGAGACCCAGTACTTC
J gene: TRBJ2-5
clone size: .
D gene: .
V gene: TRBV4-1

CDR3 protein: CASSFDTNQPQHF
CDR3 DNA: TGTGCCAGTAGTTTCGACACCAATCAGCCCCAGCATTTT
J gene: TRBJ1-5
clone size: .
D gene: .
V gene: TRBV19

CDR3 protein: CASSSNPRGGTEAFF
CDR3 DNA: TGTGCCAGCAGTTCCAACCCCAGGGGTGGCACTGAAGCTTTCTTT
J gene: TRBJ1-1
clone size: .
D gene: .
V gene: TRBV6-5